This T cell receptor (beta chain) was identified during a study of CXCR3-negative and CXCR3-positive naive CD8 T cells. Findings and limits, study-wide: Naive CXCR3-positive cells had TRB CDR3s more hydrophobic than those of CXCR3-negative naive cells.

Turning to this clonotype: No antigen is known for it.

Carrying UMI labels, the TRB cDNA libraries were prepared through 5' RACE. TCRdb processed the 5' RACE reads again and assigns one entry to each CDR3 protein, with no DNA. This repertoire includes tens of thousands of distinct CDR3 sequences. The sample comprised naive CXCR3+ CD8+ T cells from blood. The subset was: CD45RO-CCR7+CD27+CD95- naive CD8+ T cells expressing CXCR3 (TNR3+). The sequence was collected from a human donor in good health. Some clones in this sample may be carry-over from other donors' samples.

CDR3 loop: CAISEWDVSTYEQYF. V usage is TRBV10-3 and J usage is TRBJ2-7. The CDR3 extends over 15 amino acids. Per the germline V gene, CDR1 is ENHRY and CDR2 is SYGVKD.